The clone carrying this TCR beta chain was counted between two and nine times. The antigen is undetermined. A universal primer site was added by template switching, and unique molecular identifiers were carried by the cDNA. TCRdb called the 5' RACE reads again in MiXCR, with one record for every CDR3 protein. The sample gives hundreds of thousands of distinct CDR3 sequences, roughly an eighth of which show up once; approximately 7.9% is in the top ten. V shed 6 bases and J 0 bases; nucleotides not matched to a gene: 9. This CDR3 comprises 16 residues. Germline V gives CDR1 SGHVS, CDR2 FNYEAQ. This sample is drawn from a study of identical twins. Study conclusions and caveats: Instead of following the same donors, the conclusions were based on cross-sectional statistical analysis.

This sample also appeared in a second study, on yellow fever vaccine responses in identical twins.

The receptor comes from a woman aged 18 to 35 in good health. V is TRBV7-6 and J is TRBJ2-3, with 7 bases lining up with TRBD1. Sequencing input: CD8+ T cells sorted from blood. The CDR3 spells CASSYRTGASTDTQYF. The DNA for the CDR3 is TGTGCCAGCAGTTACAGGACAGGAGCTAGCACAGATACGCAGTATTTT.